This TCR beta chain comes out of a study of blood T cell repertoires in COVID-19. The repertoire was sequenced with immunoSEQ multiplex PCR; TCRdb's copy has only in-frame clones and lacks some. The data show around 100,000 clones, 75% to 90% seen once. Sequencing used peripheral blood. This receptor was taken from a human donor in a cohort sampled during active COVID-19.

The CDR3: CASSRGAGGRRNTEAFF. The DNA for the CDR3 is TGTGCCAGTAGTCGAGGTGCAGGGGGCAGAAGGAACACTGAAGCTTTCTTT. The chain combines TRBV19 with TRBJ1-1; 8 bases fit TRBD1. Per germline, CDR1 LNHDA and CDR2 SQIVND (reference sequence). The CDR3 extends over 17 amino acids. V gave up 5 bases and J gave up 1 base; unmatched junction bases: 12.